Listed below are T cell receptor beta chains from one sample, sequenced in a study of blood T cell repertoires in COVID-19. Repertoires were generated with immunoSEQ multiplex PCR, while TCRdb's copy carries only in-frame clones and drops some. The sample has 100,000 to 120,000 clones; around four fifths are singletons. The specimen sequenced was peripheral blood. The receptors derive from a woman in her sixties or seventies with acute or convalescent COVID-19. CDR3s leave out the opening cysteine and the closing phenylalanine or tryptophan. Each record gives: J gene, V gene, clone size, CDR3 protein. Size is stated for part of the rows, as once, few or many counts, or as a class when the clone is expanded.

TRBJ1-4 | TRBV4-3 | . | ASSQLDKTEKLF
TRBJ2-1 | TRBV5-1 | . | ASSPLSGGFAEQF
TRBJ1-2 | TRBV30 | once | AWREDGYGYT
TRBJ1-2 | TRBV11-2 | once | ASSSQGQGPFGYT
TRBJ2-7 | TRBV4-2 | . | ASSQGDREKQY
TRBJ2-7 | TRBV3-1/TRBV3-2 | . | ASSHRDRAYEQY
TRBJ1-1 | TRBV6-2/TRBV6-3 | . | ASSYQGDTEAF
TRBJ1-5 | TRBV6-2/TRBV6-3 | . | ASSDNRENQPQH
TRBJ2-3 | TRBV9 | . | ASSPRSQGYTDTQY
TRBJ1-5 | TRBV7-2 | . | ASSSVSNQPQH
TRBJ2-1 | TRBV7-3 | . | ASSPGTGMGEQF
TRBJ2-3 | TRBV5-1 | . | ASSPQGTSGSRWDTQY
TRBJ1-6 | TRBV19 | . | ASSIEGRGDSPLH
TRBJ2-1 | TRBV4-3 | . | ASSQVGTTYNEQF
TRBJ2-2 | TRBV6-6 | . | ASSRPGLAGANTGELF
TRBJ1-3 | TRBV5-4 | few | ASSSSPTVAGNTIY
TRBJ2-7 | TRBV28 | . | ASSFLQGAREQY
TRBJ1-2 | TRBV5-4 | . | ASSIGRGLGGYT
TRBJ1-4 | TRBV19 | . | ASSKTGGLEKLF
TRBJ1-1 | TRBV4-2 | . | ASSQAGQLNTEAF
TRBJ1-6 | TRBV9 | . | ASSLSPGRNSPLH
TRBJ1-2 | TRBV2 | . | ASTNVLRSYGYT
TRBJ1-1 | TRBV2 | . | ASSEAAGARNTEAF
TRBJ1-1 | TRBV4-3 | . | ASSQDYPGNTEAF
TRBJ1-1 | TRBV29-1 | . | SVEEGVSTEAF
TRBJ1-2 | TRBV6-6 | . | ASINLSGVGYGYT
TRBJ2-5 | TRBV12-3/TRBV12-4 | few | ASSRQQETQY
TRBJ2-2 | TRBV24-1 | . | ATAGDRPRTGELF
TRBJ1-1 | TRBV6-1 | . | ASRLDRGLTEAF
TRBJ1-5 | TRBV6-5 | . | ASSYVQFEPQH
TRBJ1-1 | TRBV28 | . | ASSLYRQGGAF
TRBJ2-3 | TRBV19 | . | ASSTGTNRADTQY
TRBJ2-1 | TRBV11-2 | . | ASALEASYNEQF
TRBJ2-1 | TRBV5-4 | . | ASSLPPGQGHNEQF
TRBJ1-1 | TRBV7-2 | . | ASSWAGPPGPTEAF
TRBJ2-5 | TRBV5-4 | . | ASSLDMATETQY
TRBJ1-2 | TRBV30 | . | ADLPVASPNYGYT
TRBJ1-1 | TRBV27 | few | ASRGPNRGLTEAF
TRBJ2-2 | TRBV7-6 | . | ASSRSGLAYTGELF
TRBJ1-1 | TRBV29-1 | . | SVGGRFYTEAF
TRBJ2-5 | TRBV2 | . | AISTGRQETQY
TRBJ2-3 | TRBV9 | . | ASSVAGGITDTQY
TRBJ2-3 | TRBV14 | . | ASSRIQGRTDTQY
TRBJ1-1 | TRBV9 | . | ASSVAGGNTEAF
TRBJ2-5 | TRBV7-3 | . | ASSLGGRGTETQY
TRBJ1-5 | TRBV30 | . | AWSVHGEQPQH
TRBJ2-1 | TRBV5-1 | . | ASSLEYRDYNEQF
TRBJ1-1 | TRBV4-1 | . | ASSLAGQGAYEAF
TRBJ1-6 | TRBV7-9 | . | ASSLEGGGSSYNSPLH
TRBJ1-2 | TRBV6-5 | . | ASSPPNRSGYT
TRBJ2-5 | TRBV7-9 | few | ASSPWTTSGATQY
TRBJ2-7 | TRBV10-3 | . | AISVMEERGASYEQY